The 27 T cell receptor beta chains below were found in one sample sequenced in a study of T cell repertoires in cytomegalovirus infection. Each CDR3 protein gets one entry after TCRdb re-called the reads with MiXCR. The repertoire holds almost 500,000 distinct CDR3 sequences, around 10% seen once, with roughly 10% in the top ten. The sample taken for sequencing was PBMCs. The receptor set was obtained from a human donor in good health (CMV status not recorded). Some clones in this sample may be carry-over from other donors' samples.

The chain uses TRBV29-1 and TRBJ2-5; a possible D gene is TRBD1 (7 bases). This CDR3 contains 15 residues. V lost 7 bases, J lost 3 bases, and 21 bases lay in between. Germline V gives CDR1 SQVTM, CDR2 ANQGSEA. CDR3 bases: TGCAGCGCCCCTGGAGGGGGCGGGGTGAAAGAGACCCAGTACTTC. Translated: CSAPGGGGVKETQYF.

The chain couples TRBV14 to TRBJ2-7; 9 nucleotides match TRBD1. The junction had 8 bases not matched to a gene; V was cut back by 4 bases and J by 4 bases. In germline, CDR1 is SGHDN, CDR2 FVKESK. The CDR3 is 15 amino acids. The CDR3 nucleotides read TGTGCCAGCAGCCCAATGGGACAGGGAAAGTACGAGCAGTACTTC. Amino acid sequence: CASSPMGQGKYEQYF.

The table lists this clonotype with a few counts. The V gene is TRBV12-3 or TRBV12-4, the J gene TRBJ1-2; D call uncertain. The V end was cut by 2 bases, the J end by 8 bases, with 15 bases between. CDR3 length: 14 amino acids. The CDR3 nucleotides are TGTGCCAGCAGTTTAAGACCCGGTATACAAGGCTACACCTTC. Translation: CASSLRPGIQGYTF.

The chain uses TRBV29-1 and TRBJ2-3; the D gene could be TRBD1 or TRBD2 (5 bases each). The V end was cut by 1 base, the J end by 0 bases, with 14 bases between. Germline CDR1 reads SQVTM; CDR2 reads ANQGSEA. The CDR3 runs 16 residues. CDR3 in amino acids: CSVEGGIGESTDTQYF. The DNA of the CDR3 is TGCAGCGTTGAAGGAGGCATAGGGGAGAGCACAGATACGCAGTATTTT.

This clonotype was seen repeatedly, ten times or more. The chain employs TRBV12-3 or TRBV12-4 and TRBJ2-3; maybe TRBD1 (5 bases). The germline V and J ends were trimmed by 8 bases and 0 bases, with 9 bases remaining between them. The CDR3 runs 13 residues. CDR3 sequence reads: CASADSSTDTQYF. The CDR3 DNA sequence: TGTGCCAGCGCCGACAGTAGCACAGATACGCAGTATTTT.

The sample holds many counts of this clonotype. The genes are TRBV7-2 and TRBJ2-4, with D hard to call. CDR3 length: 17 amino acids. Germline V gene data show CDR1 as SGHTA and CDR2 as FQGNSA. Between the trimmed V and J ends, which lost 0 bases and 0 bases, there was a span of 12 bases. CDR3 residues: CASSLALGLIAKNIQYF. DNA for the CDR3: TGTGCCAGCAGCTTAGCGTTGGGATTGATAGCCAAAAACATTCAGTACTTC.

This sequence joins TRBV10-3 and TRBJ2-2; no firm D call. V dropped 10 bases and J dropped 8 bases, with 17 bases sitting between them. In germline, CDR1 is ENHRY, CDR2 SYGVKD. The CDR3 is 13 amino acids. CDR3 amino acids: CATRWEGPGELFF. DNA for the CDR3: TGTGCCACGCGTTGGGAAGGACCAGGGGAGCTGTTTTTT.

This clonotype showed up just a few times. The genes are TRBV18 and TRBJ2-3, with a tentative D call TRBD1 (6 bases). The CDR3 totals 15 residues. V lost 6 bases to trimming and J lost 4 bases, with 17 bases between them. Germline V CDR1 and CDR2: KGHSH, LQKENI. CDR3 in DNA: TGTGCCAGCTCCCCGACGCAGGGGATCCCAGATACGCAGTATTTT. This encodes CASSPTQGIPDTQYF.

The sample holds many counts of this clonotype. The chain links TRBV7-9 to TRBJ1-2; 9 nucleotides line up with TRBD1. The V gene's germline CDR1 is SEHNR and CDR2 FQNEAQ (reference sequence). With V trimmed by 5 bases and J by 10 bases, 14 bases remained unmatched. The CDR3 covers 15 residues. This CDR3 is CASSLPRQRTGAYTF. The CDR3 DNA reads as TGTGCCAGCAGCCTGCCTCGTCAACGGACAGGGGCCTACACCTTC. The full variable domain, in which reference TRBV7-9 and TRBJ1-2 provide the parts outside the CDR3, is DTGVSQNPRHKITKRGQNVTFRCDPISEHNRLYWYRQTLGQGPEFLTYFQNEAQLEKSRLLSDRFSAERPKGSFSTLEIQRTEQGDSAMYLCASSLPRQRTGAYTFGSGTRLTVV.

In this sample, this clonotype turned up a few times. This sequence joins TRBV23-1 and TRBJ1-1; D gene uncertain. TRBV23-1 carries the ORF label, with uncertain function. The CDR3 extends over 15 amino acids. V gave up 2 bases and J gave up 8 bases, with 18 bases separating them. CDR3 protein: CASSQGLRWAEEAFF. In nucleotides, the CDR3 is TGCGCCAGCAGTCAAGGACTTCGATGGGCGGAAGAAGCTTTCTTT.

The rearrangement uses TRBV5-1 and TRBJ2-1; the D is unclear. This CDR3 comprises 11 residues. Trimming stripped 5 bases from V and 5 bases from J, with 5 bases between. From germline, CDR1 is SGHRS and CDR2 YFSETQ. The CDR3 region has the DNA TGCGCCAGCAGATTCAACAATGAGCAGTTCTTC. Its protein is CASRFNNEQFF.

This clonotype was observed a single time. As DNA, the CDR3 is TGCAGTGCTAGTCCGGGGCGAGAGGAGACCCAGTACTTC. Its translation is CSASPGREETQYF. This chain connects TRBV20-1 to TRBJ2-5; D may match TRBD1 or TRBD2 (5 bases each). The germline V gene has CDR1 DFQATT and CDR2 SNEGSKA (reference sequence). V was cut by 3 bases and J by 5 bases, with 13 bases left in between. There are 13 residues in the CDR3.

This clonotype was counted at least ten times. The chain combines TRBV20-1 with TRBJ1-1; 9 bases are a match to TRBD1. The germline CDR1 and CDR2 sequences are DFQATT and SNEGSKA (reference sequence). J gave up 5 bases and V 6 bases, and 7 bases lay outside the gene matches. CDR3 length: 13 amino acids. CDR3 in amino acids: CSASPDRGTEAFF. CDR3 coding DNA: TGCAGTGCCTCACCCGACAGGGGGACTGAAGCTTTCTTT.

This clonotype came up a few times. The chain links TRBV19 to TRBJ1-1; 7 bases map to TRBD1. This CDR3 is built from 11 residues. The germline gives CDR1 LNHDA, CDR2 SQIVND (reference sequence). V dropped 6 bases and J dropped 8; count of bases not matched to a gene: 3. As DNA, the CDR3 is TGTGCCAGTAGGAACAGGGGCGAAGCTTTCTTT. Translating it yields CASRNRGEAFF.

There are many counts of this clonotype. The chain combines TRBV7-8 with TRBJ1-1; D uncertain. The CDR3 sequence is 14 residues long. The germline V and J ends were trimmed by 1 base and 6 bases, with 12 bases remaining between them. The germline CDR1 and CDR2 sequences are SGHVS and FQNEAQ. Here the CDR3 DNA reads TGTGCCAGCAGCTTAGGAGGACCCGGGTCTGAAGCTTTCTTT. This translates into CASSLGGPGSEAFF.

This clonotype was detected only a few times. The gene calls are TRBV7-9 and TRBJ1-4, with D unclear. Germline lookup yields CDR1 SEHNR and CDR2 FQNEAQ (reference sequence). The ends were cut back, 10 bases at V and 8 bases at J, with 17 bases in the middle. This CDR3 is built from 13 residues. CDR3 region: CAISFPRREKLFF. CDR3 nucleotides: TGTGCCATCTCCTTCCCGCGACGGGAAAAACTGTTTTTT.

This clonotype was counted ten times or more. V gene TRBV5-6 combines with J gene TRBJ2-1; 9 bases are a match to TRBD2. The V gene's germline CDR1 is SGHDT and CDR2 YYEEEE. The CDR3 spans 16 residues. V dropped 1 base and J dropped 7; count of bases not matched to a gene: 9. The CDR3 reads CASSLPGSGSWNEQFF. CDR3 bases: TGTGCCAGCAGCTTGCCTGGTAGCGGGAGTTGGAATGAGCAGTTCTTC.

This clonotype was seen ten or more times. The chain carries TRBV19 and TRBJ1-5; D gene ambiguous. V gave up 6 bases and J gave up 0 bases, with 18 bases separating them. The CDR3 consists of 17 residues. From germline, CDR1 is LNHDA and CDR2 SQIVND (reference sequence). CDR3 amino acids: CASSPIPTEYSNQPQHF. CDR3 bases: TGTGCCAGTAGCCCTATTCCGACTGAGTATAGCAATCAGCCCCAGCATTTT.

There are a few counts of this clonotype. V gene TRBV24-1 combines with J gene TRBJ1-6; unclear D gene. CDR3 length equals 13 residues. Germline CDR1 is KGHDR and CDR2 is SFDVKD. V lost 8 bases to trimming and J lost 10 bases, with 14 bases between them. CDR3 amino acids: CATKRDDGSPLHF. In nucleotides, the CDR3 is TGTGCCACCAAGAGAGACGACGGATCACCCCTCCACTTT.

This clonotype was detected ten times or more. The rearrangement joins TRBV7-9 to TRBJ2-1, with 10 positions matching TRBD1. The germline CDR1 and CDR2 sequences are SEHNR and FQNEAQ (reference sequence). The CDR3 totals 16 residues. V lost 5 bases, J lost 2 bases, and 6 bases stayed unmatched. CDR3 loop: CASSTDRGSTYNEQFF. In DNA, the CDR3 is TGTGCCAGCAGCACGGACAGGGGGTCGACCTACAATGAGCAGTTCTTC.

In its sample, this clonotype was seen many times. V is TRBV15 and J is TRBJ1-1, with 7 nucleotides matching TRBD1. The CDR3 extends over 14 amino acids. With 0 bases clipped from V and 5 bases from J, the junction kept 3 bases outside the gene matches. Germline CDR1 reads LNHNV; CDR2 reads YYDKDF (reference sequence). In DNA, the CDR3 is TGTGCCACCAGCAGAGAACAGGGGTTAACTGAAGCTTTCTTT. The encoded protein is CATSREQGLTEAFF.

This clonotype was seen repeatedly, ten times or more. Here the CDR3 reads CASSQDVMGEAQHF. The DNA of the CDR3 is TGTGCCAGCAGCCAAGACGTAATGGGAGAAGCCCAGCATTTT. The chain is built from TRBV3-1 and TRBJ1-5; D is uncertain. The CDR3 is 14 amino acids. V lost 0 bases and J lost 11, with 14 bases in between. Looked up from germline, CDR1 is LGHDT and CDR2 is YNNKEL (reference sequence).

This chain links TRBV5-5 with TRBJ1-1; no clear D gene. Between the trimmed V and J ends, which lost 0 bases and 6 bases, there was a span of 12 bases. CDR1 and CDR2 (germline): SGHKS, YYEKEE (reference sequence). This CDR3 is 14 amino acids long. CDR3 nucleotide sequence: TGTGCCAGCAGCTTGGCCGGGAGAAATGCTGAAGCTTTCTTT. Encoded protein: CASSLAGRNAEAFF.

Many counts were recorded for this clonotype. The chain combines TRBV20-1 with TRBJ1-2; a possible D gene is TRBD1 (5 bases). The ends were cut back, 3 bases at V and 0 bases at J, with 14 bases in the middle. Germline-derived CDR1 and CDR2 are DFQATT and SNEGSKA (reference sequence). The CDR3 consists of 15 residues. CDR3 sequence reads: CSASPGSETNYGYTF. The CDR3 DNA is TGCAGTGCTAGCCCAGGGTCGGAGACTAACTATGGCTACACCTTC.

The chain couples TRBV29-1 to TRBJ2-1, with 9 bases matching TRBD2. Trimming cost V 3 bases and J 10 bases; bases outside gene matches: 7. The germline V gene encodes CDR1 SQVTM and CDR2 ANQGSEA. This CDR3 has 13 residues. This CDR3 is CSVESLAGWEQFF. The CDR3 coding sequence is TGCAGCGTTGAGAGCCTAGCGGGATGGGAGCAGTTCTTC.

J is TRBJ2-5 and V is TRBV4-1; 7 nucleotides agree with TRBD2. V was clipped by 1 base and J by 4 bases; unmatched bases: 6. CDR3 length: 15 amino acids. Germline CDR1 and CDR2: MGHRA and YSYEKL. The CDR3 DNA is TGCGCCAGCAGCCAAGGAGGGACTAAAGGAGAGACCCAGTACTTC. Translated: CASSQGGTKGETQYF.

The rearrangement links TRBV20-1 to TRBJ2-5; D is unclear. The V gene's germline CDR1 is DFQATT and CDR2 SNEGSKA (reference sequence). V was trimmed by 5 bases and J by 5 bases, leaving 9 bases between them. CDR3 size: 11 residues. The CDR3 is CSAPMGETQYF. CDR3 nucleotide sequence: TGCAGTGCTCCCATGGGGGAGACCCAGTACTTC.